A single T cell receptor beta chain is shown here with its context. Its antigen is currently unknown. Multiple sclerosis controls were treatment-naive patients with stable or active relapsing-remitting disease. Negative isolation yielded CD8+ and CD4+ T cells; FACS enriched TEMRA cells. V lost 3 bases and J lost 5; bases outside the gene matches: 6. The CDR3 runs to 16 residues. The germline V gene has CDR1 SGHDN and CDR2 FVKESK. RNA, at roughly 0.45 to 1 ug, was reverse transcribed with random hexamers. An immunoSEQ multiplex PCR amplified TCR beta CDR3 over 54 Vbeta and 13 Jbeta. TCRdb re-called the immunoSEQ multiplex PCR reads with MiXCR, one entry per CDR3 protein. The sample carries approximately 300,000 distinct CDR3 sequences, approximately 85% recorded once. These data are taken from a study of CD8 T cells in Susac syndrome. General study points: The study conceded that its TCR sequencing and HLA analysis involved relatively few individuals.

The sequence was obtained from a human donor with multiple sclerosis. Sequencing input: CD8+ T cells from PBMCs. V is TRBV14 and J is TRBJ2-3; TRBD2 matches 12 bases. In nucleotides, the CDR3 is TGTGCCAGCAGCCATAGACTAGCGGGAGTTATAGATACGCAGTATTTT. It is translated as CASSHRLAGVIDTQYF.